This TCR beta chain was profiled in a study of CD8 T cells in Susac syndrome. CD8+ and CD4+ blood T cells underwent TCR beta sequencing. Age- and sex-matched healthy donors served as the control group. Reverse transcription of about 0.5 to 1 ug RNA used random hexamers. TCRdb fed the immunoSEQ multiplex PCR reads into MiXCR, producing one record per CDR3 protein. The data show some 180,000 distinct CDR3 sequences, about 93% seen once. The CDR3 consists of 13 residues. V trimming: 6 bases; J trimming: 3 bases; junction bases outside the gene matches: 2. Sequencing was done on a sample of CD4+ T cells from PBMCs. The chain combines TRBV12-3 or TRBV12-4 with TRBJ2-1; TRBD2 matches 7 bases. This receptor was identified in a human donor in good health. CDR3 nucleotide sequence: TGTGCCAGCAGCTCGGGGGGCTACAATGAGCAGTTCTTC. It encodes CASSSGGYNEQFF.